This TCR beta chain was recorded in a study of graft-versus-host responses after intestinal transplantation. Study summary: Once they had received anti-thymocyte globulin induction, all recipients took tacrolimus and steroids for approximately 3 years. Study outcomes and limitations: Allografts of patients with graft-donor T cell macrochimerism showed high graft-versus-host to host-versus-graft clone ratios. Declining HvG levels early post-transplant were linked to peak circulating GvH clone levels. The authors found GvH clones in recipient marrow, some appearing first in ileum or blood.

Note on this clone: Its cognate antigen is unknown.

Repertoires were generated with immunoSEQ multiplex PCR, while TCRdb's copy carries only in-frame clones and drops some. The sample yields about 100,000 clones, over 80% seen once. The germline gives CDR1 SGHTA, CDR2 FQGNSA. There are 15 residues in the CDR3. V was pared by 6 bases and J by 1 base, with 16 bases between. Sample: unstimulated CD4+ T cells sorted from spleen or lymph node cells, taken before transplant. This clonotype was obtained from a human donor who was the organ donor for an intestinal transplant. The gene calls are TRBV7-2 and TRBJ2-7; D may match TRBD1 or TRBD2 (7 bases each). CDR3 nucleotide sequence: TGTGCCAGCAGTCGTAGGGGGCGGGAGTCCTACGAGCAGTACTTC. This gives the protein CASSRRGRESYEQYF.